This T cell receptor (beta chain) was recorded in a study of T cell responses to AZD1222 COVID-19 vaccine. Points from the study as a whole: There were repertoire samples only from the period after the peak T cell response. A reported finding is that nearly half of spike-specific TCRs target unmutated variant regions.

Only in-frame clones appear in the TCRdb table, and some are missing; sequencing was by immunoSEQ multiplex PCR. The sample comprises 150,000 to 200,000 clones, 90% to 95% of which are singletons, and around 0.66% rests with the top ten. About this clone: The antigen remains undetermined.

CDR3 length equals 13 residues. CDR1 and CDR2 from the germline V gene are LGHDT and YNNKEL (reference sequence). V lost 8 bases and J lost 0; bases outside the gene matches: 4. V and J are TRBV3-1 (or the pseudogene TRBV3-2) and TRBJ2-7; 7 positions match TRBD2. This receptor was identified in an adult in good health. Specimen: peripheral blood, collected on day 0 of AZD1222 vaccination. CDR3 sequence (DNA): TGTGCCAGCCGGGACTACAACTCCTACGAGCAGTACTTC. Amino acids: CASRDYNSYEQYF.